This T cell receptor beta chain is from a study of T cell repertoires in ileal Crohn's disease. Points from the study as a whole: Active smokers at surgery had more clonal expansions than non-smokers.

As to this clone: Antigen specificity is unknown.

Data came from immunoSEQ multiplex PCR; TCRdb stores just in-frame clones and leaves some out. Seen here are 650 or so clones, around 85% observed once, and the top ten hold roughly a fifth. Documented time point: inflamed ileum from the surgical specimen. Sequencing used ileal tissue. The sequence was obtained from an adult with Crohn's disease.

The CDR3 nucleotides read TGTGCCAGCAGCCCCCCCACAGACAACACAGATACGCAGTATTTT. Translated, it gives CASSPPTDNTDTQYF. The chain uses TRBV7-9 and TRBJ2-3; D remains ambiguous. This CDR3 is built from 15 residues. The V end was cut by 5 bases, the J end by 2 bases, with 14 bases between. Germline V lookup: CDR1 SEHNR, CDR2 FQNEAQ (reference sequence).